A selection of T cell receptor beta chains follows, all from one sample in a study of neurological immune-mediated disorders. From the 5' RACE reads, TCRdb called clonotypes with MiXCR, one entry per CDR3 protein. The data contain 20,000 to 25,000 distinct CDR3 sequences, roughly 13% of them singletons. Sequencing input: CD4+ T cells from blood. These receptors were obtained from a female donor with HTLV-1-associated myelopathy (HAM/TSP). CDR3s include the opening cysteine and the closing phenylalanine or tryptophan. D genes are given only for firm matches. Clone size appears in some rows only: once, few, many, or a class for an expanded clone.

clone size	D gene	CDR3 length	V gene	CDR3 protein
many	TRBD2	15	TRBV4-2	CASSQEASGGNEQFF
NA	NA	14	TRBV4-1	CASSQDRSTDTQYF
many	NA	14	TRBV4-1	CASSLQRTGYGYTF
many	NA	14	TRBV20-1	CSAEAFMSDTEAFF
many	NA	13	TRBV11-2	CASSFSEGGEQYF
many	TRBD2	14	TRBV20-1	CSAASGGGRDTQYF
many	NA	11	TRBV29-1	CSVQGYGELFF
many	TRBD2	15	TRBV10-3	CAILGSGGGTDTQYF
medium-sized	TRBD1	13	TRBV29-1	CSVQQGRDSPLHF
many	NA	16	TRBV9	CASSVGDRDYTDTQYF
many	NA	13	TRBV5-1	CASSLQDQETQYF
NA	NA	18	TRBV5-1	CASSLAGAISSYNSPLHF
medium-sized	NA	12	TRBV7-9	CASSRPQETQYF
many	NA	14	TRBV27	CASSPETENTEAFF
many	NA	15	TRBV20-1	CSARIQGHSNQPQHF
NA	TRBD2	17	TRBV2	CASSESSGRANAGELFF
medium-sized	NA	13	TRBV10-3	CAISGGRQVPQHF
many	NA	15	TRBV6-5	CASSYSSGQWETQYF
many	NA	16	TRBV20-1	CSARVQLGANYNEQFF
medium-sized	TRBD2	14	TRBV20-1	CSGQTGLVRDTQYF
many	NA	17	TRBV6-6	CASSYPTQLFGTDTQYF
NA	NA	14	TRBV4-1	CAISQEVVMDEQYF
many	NA	14	TRBV29-1	CSVVLDATNEKLFF